The 30 T cell receptor beta chains below come from one sample, sequenced in a study of T-cell reconstitution after alpha-beta-depleted transplantation in children. For TCRbeta, the library was prepared with unique molecular identifiers. A single record per CDR3 protein comes from TCRdb applying MiXCR to the PCR reads. The sample has about 540,000 distinct CDR3 sequences; 15% to 20% are singletons. This sample comprised PBMCs from the stem cell graft donor, obtained from the stem cell graft. Receptors were obtained from a human donor who donated a stem cell graft to a child with acute lymphoblastic leukemia.

This clonotype was found a few times. The V gene is TRBV20-1, the J gene TRBJ2-2, with D possibly TRBD2 on 6 matching bases. With 2 bases removed from V and 0 bases from J, the gap between germline ends came to 10 bases. From germline, CDR1 is DFQATT and CDR2 SNEGSKA (reference sequence). The CDR3 is made up of 15 amino acids. The CDR3 loop is CSARILAANTGELFF. DNA for the CDR3: TGCAGTGCTAGAATCTTAGCGGCGAACACCGGGGAGCTGTTTTTT.

The chain couples TRBV11-2 to TRBJ2-1, with 9 bases lining up with TRBD1. With V trimmed by 3 bases and J by 8 bases, 5 bases remained unmatched. This CDR3 is 14 amino acids long. The V gene's germline CDR1 is SGHAT and CDR2 FQNNGV. The CDR3 DNA reads TGTGCCAGCAGCTTGTTACAGGGGGCCGATGAGCAGTTCTTC. Translated, it gives CASSLLQGADEQFF.

The chain carries TRBV24-1 and TRBJ2-1, with D uncertain. Germline CDR1 and CDR2: KGHDR and SFDVKD. V shed 0 bases and J shed 13 bases, with 6 bases lying between them. The CDR3 length is 11 residues. The CDR3 DNA reads as TGTGCCACCAGTGATTTGGAGTATCAGTTCTTC. Translated, it gives CATSDLEYQFF.

Turning to this clonotype: The junction does not match germline at one end; this may be a read error. This rearrangement joins TRBV12-3 or TRBV12-4 to TRBJ1-3; D might be TRBD1 (6 bases). This CDR3 has 19 amino acids. CDR3 protein: CAISPVLRTAFVPGNTIYF. In nucleotides, the CDR3 is TGTGCCATCAGTCCCGTTCTGAGGACAGCATTTGTTCCTGGAAACACCATATATTTT.

This clonotype appeared a few times. The gene calls are TRBV9 and TRBJ2-7; D not certain. The ends were cut back, 2 bases at V and 0 bases at J, with 15 bases in the middle. This CDR3 region has 16 residues. CDR1 is SGDLS and CDR2 is YYNGEE in the germline V gene. CDR3 bases: TGTGCCAGCAGCGTGCAGGCCGGGCCCCTCTCCTACGAGCAGTACTTC. Translation gives CASSVQAGPLSYEQYF. Combining the CDR3 with reference TRBV9 and TRBJ2-7 gives the whole variable domain DSGVTQTPKHLITATGQRVTLRCSPRSGDLSVYWYQQSLDQGLQFLIQYYNGEERAKGNILERFSAQQFPDLHSELNLSSLELGDSALYFCASSVQAGPLSYEQYFGPGTRLTVT.

The chain uses TRBV7-9 and TRBJ2-3; D possibly uses TRBD1 or TRBD2 (5 bases each). Trimming stripped 5 bases from V and 3 bases from J, with 15 bases between. The CDR3 is 15 residues long. Germline V lookup: CDR1 SEHNR, CDR2 FQNEAQ (reference sequence). The CDR3 DNA sequence: TGTGCCAGCAGCCTCATAACGGGGACGACAGATACGCAGTATTTT. It specifies CASSLITGTTDTQYF.

The gene calls are TRBV10-2 and TRBJ1-2; the match to TRBD1 covers 9 bases. The V gene end was trimmed by 2 bases and the J gene end by 8 bases; junction bases not matched to a gene: 9. The CDR3 has 15 residues. Per germline, CDR1 WSHSY and CDR2 SAAADI. CDR3 in amino acids: CASSESRTGVAGYTF. The CDR3 DNA is TGCGCCAGCAGTGAGAGCCGGACAGGGGTGGCGGGCTACACCTTC.

This clonotype was counted between two and nine times. The chain links TRBV12-3 or TRBV12-4 to TRBJ2-2; tentative D call: TRBD2 (7 bases). The length of the CDR3 is 18 residues. The V gene lost 8 bases and the J gene lost 3 bases, with 25 bases spanning the gap. This CDR3 is CASDWGGPWELHTGELFF. The CDR3 coding sequence is TGTGCCAGCGACTGGGGGGGGCCCTGGGAGCTGCACACCGGGGAGCTGTTTTTT.

The sample holds a few counts of this clonotype. The genes are TRBV7-3 and TRBJ2-3; maybe TRBD1 (6 bases). CDR1 and CDR2 (germline): SGHTA, FQGTGA. This CDR3 comprises 14 residues. Trimming took 5 bases from V and 2 from J, leaving 11 bases between them. The CDR3: CASSVGAATDTQYF. The CDR3 region has the DNA TGTGCCAGCAGCGTGGGGGCGGCCACAGATACGCAGTATTTT.

This clonotype was counted a few times. The chain joins TRBV9 to TRBJ2-2, with TRBD1 identical over 7 bases. The V gene end was trimmed by 3 bases and the J gene end by 5 bases; junction bases not matched to a gene: 4. This CDR3 has 14 amino acids. CDR1 is SGDLS, CDR2 YYNGEE, per germline. CDR3 DNA: TGTGCCAGCAGCGCCGGGGACAGTACCGGGGAGCTGTTTTTT. Amino acids: CASSAGDSTGELFF.

This clonotype was observed many times. This chain links TRBV20-1 with TRBJ1-5, with D hard to call. The CDR3 runs 12 residues. Trimming left V 3 bases short and J 2 bases short, with 5 bases between. Germline CDR1 and CDR2: DFQATT and SNEGSKA (reference sequence). Written as DNA, the CDR3 is TGCAGTGCTAGGGCGGGCAATCAGCCCCAGCATTTT. This codes for CSARAGNQPQHF.

This clonotype was seen a few times. The genes are TRBV7-3 and TRBJ2-2; possible D gene TRBD1, 6 bases. Germline loops: CDR1 SGHTA, CDR2 FQGTGA. This CDR3 contains 16 residues. The V end lost 2 bases, the J end lost 4 bases, and 14 bases lay between the germline ends. The CDR3 reads CASSLLTGMSTGELFF. CDR3 bases: TGTGCCAGCAGCTTACTTACAGGGATGAGCACCGGGGAGCTGTTTTTT.

Only a few counts were recorded for this clonotype. The rearrangement joins TRBV11-2 to TRBJ2-1; 10 nucleotides match TRBD2. J lost 3 bases, V lost 5 bases, and 10 bases had no gene match. Germline values: CDR1 SGHAT, CDR2 FQNNGV. The CDR3 is 17 amino acids. The CDR3 DNA reads TGTGCCAGCAGCCCTTACTCGACTAGCGGGTTCTACAATGAGCAGTTCTTC. Its translation is CASSPYSTSGFYNEQFF.

The V gene is TRBV5-1, the J gene TRBJ2-6; weak D call: TRBD2 (6 bases). V lost 2 bases to trimming and J lost 1 base, with 13 bases between them. CDR3 length: 17 residues. Germline CDR1 reads SGHRS; CDR2 reads YFSETQ. This chain's CDR3 is CASSLALGGSGANVLTF. In DNA, the CDR3 is TGCGCCAGCAGCTTAGCGCTGGGGGGTTCTGGGGCCAACGTCCTGACTTTC.

In this sample, this clonotype turned up a few times. This CDR3 is CASSPTTGVQPQHF. In nucleotides, the CDR3 is TGTGCCAGCAGCCCAACTACGGGGGTTCAGCCCCAGCATTTT. This chain joins TRBV7-9 and TRBJ1-5; D might be TRBD1 (5 bases). Trimming stripped 5 bases from V and 6 bases from J, with 14 bases between. The CDR3 covers 14 residues. CDR1 SEHNR and CDR2 FQNEAQ come from the germline V gene (reference sequence).

This clonotype was seen a few times. The gene calls are TRBV4-2 and TRBJ2-1; 9 nucleotides agree with TRBD1. In germline, CDR1 is LGHNA, CDR2 YNFKEQ. The J segment lost 5 bases and the V segment lost 8 bases, leaving 13 bases of the junction unmatched. The CDR3 runs 16 residues. The CDR3: CASGRLTGGRHNEQFF. DNA for the CDR3: TGTGCCAGCGGTCGACTAACAGGGGGCCGCCACAATGAGCAGTTCTTC.

This rearrangement joins TRBV29-1 to TRBJ2-7, with D uncertain. This CDR3 is 13 amino acids long. Germline V CDR1 and CDR2: SQVTM, ANQGSEA. Trimming left V 3 bases short and J 3 bases short, with 12 bases between. In nucleotides, the CDR3 is TGCAGCGTTGATACCGGCACCTACTACGAGCAGTACTTC. Its translation: CSVDTGTYYEQYF.

This clonotype was recorded at least ten times. This sequence joins TRBV9 and TRBJ2-3; possible D gene TRBD2, 6 bases. Deletions cut 4 bases from V and 0 bases from J, with 12 bases between. The CDR3 totals 15 residues. Germline lookup yields CDR1 SGDLS and CDR2 YYNGEE. The CDR3 here is CASSHGTASTDTQYF. In nucleotides, the CDR3 is TGTGCCAGCAGCCACGGGACTGCTAGCACAGATACGCAGTATTTT.

This clonotype showed up just once. The chain is built from TRBV5-1 and TRBJ2-6; no clear D gene. This CDR3 spans 17 amino acids. V was trimmed by 2 bases and J by 2 bases, leaving 14 bases between them. Germline-derived CDR1 and CDR2 are SGHRS and YFSETQ. The CDR3 reads CASSLGTHHAGANVLTF. The CDR3 region has the DNA TGCGCCAGCAGCTTAGGAACACATCATGCTGGGGCCAACGTCCTGACTTTC. Complete variable domain (other parts from reference TRBV5-1 and TRBJ2-6): KAGVTQTPRYLIKTRGQQVTLSCSPISGHRSVSWYQQTPGQGLQFLFEYFSETQRNKGNFPGRFSGRQFSNSRSEMNVSTLELGDSALYLCASSLGTHHAGANVLTFGAGSRLTVL.

The chain couples TRBV3-1 to TRBJ1-3; D is unresolved. The CDR3 has 15 amino acids. Looked up from germline, CDR1 is LGHDT and CDR2 is YNNKEL (reference sequence). Deletions cut 5 bases from V and 1 base from J, with 12 bases between. The CDR3 region has the DNA TGTGCCAGCAGCACACCCACGGATTCTGGAAACACCATATATTTT. It translates to CASSTPTDSGNTIYF.

As regards this clonotype: The junction and the germline gene differ at one end; a read error may be behind it. The chain has TRBV12-3 or TRBV12-4 and TRBJ1-3; D remains unclear. The CDR3 sequence is 12 residues long. The CDR3 DNA sequence: TGTGCCAGCATGCATACTGGGAACACCATATATTTT. Protein product: CASMHTGNTIYF.

The chain combines TRBV7-9 with TRBJ2-1, with 11 bases matching TRBD2. V was clipped by 1 base and J by 2 bases; unmatched bases: 4. This CDR3 has 17 amino acids. CDR1 and CDR2 from the germline V gene are SEHNR and FQNEAQ (reference sequence). CDR3 bases: TGTGCCAGCAGCTTAGAACTAGCGGGAGCCCCCTACAATGAGCAGTTCTTC. Its protein is CASSLELAGAPYNEQFF. Drawing the rest from reference TRBV7-9 and TRBJ2-1, the complete variable domain is DTGVSQNPRHKITKRGQNVTFRCDPISEHNRLYWYRQTLGQGPEFLTYFQNEAQLEKSRLLSDRFSAERPKGSFSTLEIQRTEQGDSAMYLCASSLELAGAPYNEQFFGPGTRLTVL.

The table lists this clonotype with many counts. The J gene is TRBJ1-3, the V gene TRBV29-1; D is unresolved. CDR1 and CDR2 (germline): SQVTM, ANQGSEA. The CDR3 extends over 11 amino acids. The V and J ends lost 7 bases and 4 bases respectively, with 8 bases between them. The CDR3 here is CSASRGNTIYF. DNA for the CDR3: TGCAGCGCTTCTCGGGGAAACACCATATATTTT.

This clonotype has a count of ten or more. The CDR3 DNA is TGTGCCAGCAGTGATTCCAGGGAATCGGGTGGGGCCAACGTCCTGACTTTC. This encodes CASSDSRESGGANVLTF. The rearrangement uses TRBV6-4 and TRBJ2-6, with D possibly TRBD1 on 5 matching bases. The CDR3 is 17 amino acids. The V gene lost 3 bases and the J gene lost 3 bases, with 15 bases spanning the gap. Germline loops: CDR1 MRHNA, CDR2 SNTAGT.

This clonotype was counted a few times. The CDR3 DNA reads TGCGCCAGCAGCCGTACGAGGGAGGGCCTCCCCACAGATACGCAGTATTTT. Its translation: CASSRTREGLPTDTQYF. The chain recombines TRBV4-1 with TRBJ2-3; 7 positions match TRBD2. Germline V gene lookup returns CDR1 MGHRA and CDR2 YSYEKL. This CDR3 comprises 17 residues. Germline trimming cut 4 bases from V and 2 bases from J; bases unmatched to any gene: 12.

This clonotype was seen a few times. J is TRBJ1-2 and V is TRBV7-9, with D perhaps TRBD1 (6 bases). CDR1 SEHNR and CDR2 FQNEAQ come from the germline V gene (reference sequence). The CDR3 has 14 amino acids. Trimming shortened V by 0 bases and J by 6 bases, and 11 bases separated the two germline ends. The CDR3 sequence is CASSLAPGDNGYTF. The DNA for the CDR3 is TGTGCCAGCAGCTTAGCGCCAGGGGATAATGGCTACACCTTC.

This clonotype was seen a few times. This chain connects TRBV7-6 to TRBJ1-2, with D tentatively TRBD1 (5 bases). V was trimmed by 1 base and J by 4 bases, leaving 13 bases between them. The CDR3 consists of 15 residues. Germline assignment: CDR1 SGHVS and CDR2 FNYEAQ. The CDR3 here is CASSLGGPRGYGYTF. CDR3 nucleotide sequence: TGTGCCAGCAGCTTAGGGGGCCCCCGGGGCTATGGCTACACCTTC.

This clonotype was recorded a few times. V and J are TRBV5-1 and TRBJ2-7; 10 positions match TRBD1. Looked up from germline, CDR1 is SGHRS and CDR2 is YFSETQ. Losses at the gene ends were 4 bases for V and 6 bases for J; bases not matched to a gene: 7. This CDR3 region has 14 residues. The CDR3 reads CASSAPGTGVEQYF. The CDR3 bases are TGCGCCAGCAGCGCCCCCGGGACAGGGGTCGAGCAGTACTTC.

This chain joins TRBV7-9 and TRBJ1-1, with a possible D match to TRBD1 (6 bases). CDR1 and CDR2 from the germline V gene are SEHNR and FQNEAQ (reference sequence). The CDR3 spans 15 residues. V lost 5 bases and J 1 base, leaving 14 bases between the germline ends. CDR3 in DNA: TGTGCCAGCAGCCCTGCGATGGGGGCGAACACTGAAGCTTTCTTT. Residues: CASSPAMGANTEAFF.

This clonotype was observed a few times. The rearrangement links TRBV12-3 or TRBV12-4 to TRBJ2-7; tentatively, D is TRBD2 (6 bases). The CDR3 is 12 residues long. The V gene lost 10 bases and the J gene lost 6 bases, with 16 bases spanning the gap. CDR3 nucleotide sequence: TGTGCCACATCGGGGGAGGTCGGCGAGCAGTACTTC. This gives the protein CATSGEVGEQYF.